Described below is a single T cell receptor (beta chain) sequence and its context. Original processing notes: Amplification of reference gene primers was used by the study to estimate nucleated cell counts. The repertoire was sequenced with immunoSEQ multiplex PCR; TCRdb's copy has only in-frame clones and lacks some. Clone size and the V and J calls come from that table; the DNA yielded D and trimming. The sample lists 120,000 or so clones; 60% to 80% were seen once. The CDR3 totals 16 residues. Trimming took off 1 base at V and 3 bases at J, with 15 bases between the two ends. Germline CDR1 reads LGHNA; CDR2 reads YNFKEQ. This entry is derived from a study of blood T cell repertoires in COVID-19. The wider study: The United States, Italy and Spain were the sources of the acute and convalescent COVID-19 samples. In each case, the material was cDNA or gDNA derived from T cells, B-cell-depleted T cells, or PBMCs.

The source material was peripheral blood. J is TRBJ1-1 and V is TRBV4-2; maybe TRBD1 (6 bases). The receptor's source is a woman of 80 years or more with active or convalescent COVID-19. The CDR3 sequence: CASSQGAGAGDTEAFF. The CDR3, as DNA: TGTGCCAGCAGCCAAGGGGCAGGGGCTGGCGACACTGAAGCTTTCTTT.